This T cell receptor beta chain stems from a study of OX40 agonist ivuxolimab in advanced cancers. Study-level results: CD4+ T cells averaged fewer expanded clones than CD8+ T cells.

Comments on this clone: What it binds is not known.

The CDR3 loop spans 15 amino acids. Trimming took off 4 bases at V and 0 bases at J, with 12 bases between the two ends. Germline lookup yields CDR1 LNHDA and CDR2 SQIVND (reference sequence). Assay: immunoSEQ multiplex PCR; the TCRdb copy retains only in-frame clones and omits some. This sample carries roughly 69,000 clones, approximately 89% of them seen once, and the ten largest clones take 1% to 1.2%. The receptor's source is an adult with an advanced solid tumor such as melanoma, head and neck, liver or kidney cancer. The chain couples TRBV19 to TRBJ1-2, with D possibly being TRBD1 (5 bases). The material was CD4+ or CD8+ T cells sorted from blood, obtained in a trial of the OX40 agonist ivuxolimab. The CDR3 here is CASSKREGSNYGYTF. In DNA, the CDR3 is TGTGCCAGTAGTAAGAGGGAGGGGTCTAACTATGGCTACACCTTC.